The 11 T cell receptor beta chains given below trace back to one sample, sequenced in a study of blood T cell repertoires in COVID-19. The data were produced by immunoSEQ multiplex PCR, yet TCRdb's version contains in-frame clones alone and is incomplete. The sample includes some 250,000 clones, approximately 80% of them seen just once. The sequenced material came from peripheral blood. The receptor source for this set is a woman aged 80 or older with COVID-19, enrolled during active disease.

V is TRBV2 and J is TRBJ1-5; no firm D call. V lost 6 bases and J 0 bases, leaving 3 bases between the germline ends. The CDR3 extends over 12 amino acids. Germline assignment: CDR1 SNHLY and CDR2 FYNNEI. The CDR3, as DNA: TGTGCCAGCAGGTATAGCAATCAGCCCCAGCATTTT. This gives the protein CASRYSNQPQHF.

In its sample, this clone was seen once. This chain links TRBV7-3 with TRBJ2-5; 7 bases are a match to TRBD2. The CDR3 extends over 15 amino acids. Germline values: CDR1 SGHTA, CDR2 FQGTGA. V was pared by 3 bases and J by 5 bases, with 9 bases of the junction left unmatched. This chain's CDR3 is CASSFLPGGYETQYF. CDR3 DNA: TGTGCCAGCAGCTTCCTTCCGGGAGGCTATGAGACCCAGTACTTC.

The CDR3 reads CASSPRQGAQYGYTF. Here the CDR3 DNA reads TGTGCCAGCAGCCCGCGACAGGGGGCCCAATATGGCTACACCTTC. V is TRBV7-9 and J is TRBJ1-2, with 10 bases lining up with TRBD1. V lost 5 bases and J lost 5; bases outside the gene matches: 8. The CDR3 totals 15 residues. Per the germline V gene, CDR1 is SEHNR and CDR2 is FQNEAQ (reference sequence).

This chain joins TRBV27 and TRBJ2-6; D gene uncertain. The CDR3 has 15 amino acids. The germline gives CDR1 MNHEY, CDR2 SMNVEV (reference sequence). V lost 6 bases and J lost 2, with 11 bases in between. The CDR3 spells CASSLEKPGANVLTF. The CDR3 DNA reads TGTGCCAGCAGCCTCGAAAAGCCTGGGGCCAACGTCCTGACTTTC.

This chain joins TRBV19 and TRBJ2-2; TRBD1 matches at 7 bases. V trimming: 7 bases; J trimming: 1 base; junction bases outside the gene matches: 9. Germline V gives CDR1 LNHDA, CDR2 SQIVND (reference sequence). CDR3 length equals 16 residues. The CDR3 here is CASKNWGTENTGELFF. In nucleotides, the CDR3 is TGTGCCAGTAAAAATTGGGGGACAGAGAACACCGGGGAGCTGTTTTTT.

The chain is built from TRBV19 and TRBJ2-3; weak D call: TRBD1 (6 bases). The ends were cut back, 5 bases at V and 3 bases at J, with 24 bases in the middle. CDR1 LNHDA and CDR2 SQIVND come from the germline V gene (reference sequence). CDR3 size: 18 residues. The CDR3, as DNA: TGTGCCAGTAGTGCGATTCTCTACAGGGACGTGGGGACAGATACGCAGTATTTT. Its protein product is CASSAILYRDVGTDTQYF.

The chain joins TRBV7-2 to TRBJ2-2; perhaps TRBD2 as D (6 bases). Germline CDR1 SGHTA, CDR2 FQGNSA. The CDR3 spans 14 residues. V shed 4 bases and J shed 6 bases, with 12 bases lying between them. CDR3 loop: CASSSRSGAGELFF. The CDR3 nucleotides read TGTGCCAGCAGCTCTCGCTCGGGGGCCGGGGAGCTGTTTTTT.

The V and J genes are TRBV7-9 and TRBJ1-2, with 7 bases matching TRBD1. The CDR3 totals 14 residues. Germline CDR1 is SEHNR and CDR2 is FQNEAQ (reference sequence). Trimming cost V 5 bases and J 8 bases; bases outside gene matches: 11. CDR3 loop: CASSPFSDRTGYTF. CDR3 DNA sequence: TGTGCCAGCAGCCCCTTTTCGGACAGGACGGGCTACACCTTC.

The chain employs TRBV4-3 and TRBJ1-1; a possible D gene is TRBD1 (6 bases). Germline V gene lookup returns CDR1 LGHNA and CDR2 YSLEER. V lost 1 base to trimming and J lost 1 base, with 10 bases between them. The CDR3 totals 15 residues. CDR3 sequence reads: CASSQGTAPNTEAFF. The CDR3 DNA sequence: TGCGCCAGCAGCCAAGGGACAGCCCCGAACACTGAAGCTTTCTTT.

The chain has TRBV19 and TRBJ1-2; TRBD1 matches at 8 bases. Germline CDR1 and CDR2: LNHDA and SQIVND (reference sequence). V was clipped by 7 bases and J by 5 bases; unmatched bases: 12. CDR3 size: 15 residues. CDR3 DNA sequence: TGTGCCAGTACCGTTAGGGCTGACAGGGGTTATGGCTACACCTTC. Translation gives CASTVRADRGYGYTF.

V usage is TRBV24-1 and J usage is TRBJ2-7, with 7 bases aligning to TRBD1. The junction had 9 bases not matched to a gene; V was cut back by 7 bases and J by 1 base. CDR3 length: 15 amino acids. In germline, CDR1 is KGHDR, CDR2 SFDVKD. The CDR3 loop is CATSSAGQESYEQYF. The CDR3 DNA reads as TGTGCCACCAGCAGTGCCGGACAGGAATCCTACGAGCAGTACTTC.